The 15 T cell receptor beta chains in this list originate from one sample, sequenced in a study of cytomegalovirus exposure and HLA in healthy donors. A multiplex PCR was run with 60 Vbeta primers and 13 Jbeta primers. The data were produced by immunoSEQ multiplex PCR, yet TCRdb's version contains in-frame clones alone and is incomplete. This table has approximately 170,000 clones, around 74% appearing once. The sequencing input was PBMCs. The receptor source for this set is a female donor in good health and CMV-seronegative.

This clone occurred once. The chain carries TRBV9 and TRBJ1-5; tentatively, D is TRBD1 (5 bases). Germline assignment: CDR1 SGDLS and CDR2 YYNGEE. Trimming stripped 0 bases from V and 3 bases from J, with 13 bases between. This CDR3 is built from 16 residues. The CDR3 sequence is CASSVGIGVVNQPQHF. CDR3 in DNA: TGTGCCAGCAGCGTAGGGATAGGGGTAGTCAATCAGCCCCAGCATTTT.

The rearrangement links TRBV6-1 to TRBJ2-1; 8 bases align to TRBD2. This CDR3 has 17 amino acids. Germline assignment: CDR1 MNHNS and CDR2 SASEGT. V lost 4 bases to trimming and J lost 0 bases; unmatched junction nucleotides: 8. The CDR3 DNA reads as TGTGCCAGCAGTGCCAGATTGAGCGGGAGCTCCTACAATGAGCAGTTCTTC. Translation gives CASSARLSGSSYNEQFF.

The V and J genes are TRBV9 and TRBJ2-3; 10 bases match TRBD2. V was pared by 4 bases and J by 2 bases, with 13 bases of the junction left unmatched. Looked up from germline, CDR1 is SGDLS and CDR2 is YYNGEE. The CDR3 has 18 residues. The CDR3 sequence is CASSPSWDSGGYTDTQYF. The CDR3 coding sequence is TGTGCCAGCAGCCCATCCTGGGATAGCGGGGGGTACACAGATACGCAGTATTTT.

The chain joins TRBV6-6 to TRBJ1-1, with D possibly matching TRBD1 (5 bases). CDR3 length: 13 amino acids. Germline assignment: CDR1 MNHNY and CDR2 SVGAGI (reference sequence). Trimming took off 6 bases at V and 3 bases at J, with 11 bases between the two ends. The CDR3 DNA is TGTGCCAGCAGGAATCAGGGCTACACTGAAGCTTTCTTT. Protein: CASRNQGYTEAFF.

V gene TRBV11-3 combines with J gene TRBJ2-1, with 8 bases lining up with TRBD2. The CDR3 totals 16 residues. Germline-derived CDR1 and CDR2 are SGHNT and YENEEA. V was pared by 4 bases and J by 3 bases, with 8 bases of the junction left unmatched. In DNA, the CDR3 is TGTGCCAGCAGCTCAGAAGCGGGAGAGGGCTACAATGAGCAGTTCTTC. Residues: CASSSEAGEGYNEQFF.

This clone occurred a few times. CDR3 nucleotide sequence: TGTGCCAGCAGCCTCCAGGCGGGGGGCAATCAGCCCCAGCATTTT. Its protein is CASSLQAGGNQPQHF. The chain uses TRBV5-8 and TRBJ1-5; tentatively, D is TRBD1 (5 bases). The CDR3 has 15 amino acids. V was shortened by 4 bases and J by 2 bases, with 13 bases between the two germline ends. Germline V gene data show CDR1 as SGHTS and CDR2 as YDEGEE. The full variable domain, in which reference TRBV5-8 and TRBJ1-5 provide the parts outside the CDR3, is EAGVTQSPTHLIKTRGQQATLRCSPISGHTSVYWYQQALGLGLQFLLWYDEGEERNRGNFPPRFSGRQFPNYSSELNVNALELEDSALYLCASSLQAGGNQPQHFGDGTRLSIL.

The V gene is TRBV4-2, the J gene TRBJ1-6, with unresolved D. Trimming took 3 bases from V and 0 from J, leaving 18 bases between them. CDR1 and CDR2 (germline): LGHNA, YNFKEQ. This CDR3 is 19 amino acids long. The CDR3 spells CASSHLMNPESSYNSPLHF. The CDR3 DNA sequence: TGTGCCAGCAGCCATCTAATGAACCCCGAGAGCTCCTATAATTCACCCCTCCACTTT.

V and J are TRBV29-1 and TRBJ2-5; D remains unclear. CDR1 is SQVTM and CDR2 is ANQGSEA in the germline V gene. The CDR3 sequence is 13 residues long. The ends were cut back, 0 bases at V and 2 bases at J, with 7 bases in the middle. Written as DNA, the CDR3 is TGCAGCGTTGAAGACGGCGGTCAAGAGACCCAGTACTTC. Its translation: CSVEDGGQETQYF. Together with reference TRBV29-1 and TRBJ2-5, the CDR3 gives the full variable domain: SAVISQKPSRDICQRGTSLTIQCQVDSQVTMMFWYRQQPGQSLTLIATANQGSEATYESGFVIDKFPISRPNLTFSTLTVSNMSPEDSSIYLCSVEDGGQETQYFGPGTRLLVL.

The chain joins TRBV4-3 to TRBJ2-5, with TRBD1 identical over 7 bases. V was pared by 2 bases and J by 4 bases, with 4 bases of the junction left unmatched. Germline V lookup: CDR1 LGHNA, CDR2 YSLEER. This CDR3 spans 14 amino acids. CDR3 in DNA: TGCGCCAGCAGCCAAAACAGGGGTAGAGAGACCCAGTACTTC. Its protein product is CASSQNRGRETQYF.

CDR3 residues: CASSRKDRVGDTEAFF. The DNA for the CDR3 is TGTGCCAGCAGTCGAAAAGACAGGGTAGGGGACACTGAAGCTTTCTTT. The chain has TRBV2 and TRBJ1-1, with TRBD1 identical over 7 bases. Losses at the gene ends were 5 bases for V and 3 bases for J; bases not matched to a gene: 12. Germline V gives CDR1 SNHLY, CDR2 FYNNEI. The CDR3 has 16 amino acids.

This chain uses TRBV7-9 with TRBJ2-5; D is possibly TRBD2 (6 bases). The germline V and J ends were trimmed by 3 bases and 5 bases, with 13 bases remaining between them. The CDR3 consists of 14 residues. The germline gives CDR1 SEHNR, CDR2 FQNEAQ (reference sequence). CDR3: CASSFLAGGETQYF. The CDR3 coding sequence is TGTGCCAGCAGCTTCCTCGCTGGGGGGGAGACCCAGTACTTC. Full variable domain (missing parts from reference TRBV7-9 and TRBJ2-5): DTGVSQNPRHKITKRGQNVTFRCDPISEHNRLYWYRQTLGQGPEFLTYFQNEAQLEKSRLLSDRFSAERPKGSFSTLEIQRTEQGDSAMYLCASSFLAGGETQYFGPGTRLLVL.

This chain connects TRBV5-1 to TRBJ1-6; 9 positions match TRBD1. The length of the CDR3 is 14 residues. CDR1 SGHRS and CDR2 YFSETQ come from the germline V gene. J gave up 8 bases and V 4 bases, and 4 bases lay outside the gene matches. The CDR3 coding sequence is TGCGCCAGCAGCGACAGGGGGGATTATTCACCCCTCCACTTT. Translating gives CASSDRGDYSPLHF.

DNA for the CDR3: TGCGCCAGCAGCTTGAGGGTCCGGAGGACAGGGGATAATTCACCCCTCCACTTT. It encodes CASSLRVRRTGDNSPLHF. The J gene is TRBJ1-6, the V gene TRBV5-1, with TRBD1 identical over 9 bases. This CDR3 has 18 residues. CDR1 and CDR2 from the germline V gene are SGHRS and YFSETQ. The junction had 10 bases not matched to a gene; V was cut back by 1 base and J by 5 bases. The variable domain in full, completed from reference TRBV5-1 and TRBJ1-6, reads KAGVTQTPRYLIKTRGQQVTLSCSPISGHRSVSWYQQTPGQGLQFLFEYFSETQRNKGNFPGRFSGRQFSNSRSEMNVSTLELGDSALYLCASSLRVRRTGDNSPLHFGNGTRLTVT.

This clone has just one count. The genes are TRBV7-2 and TRBJ2-7; 10 bases align to TRBD2. The junction had 3 bases not matched to a gene; V was cut back by 0 bases and J by 4 bases. Per germline, CDR1 SGHTA and CDR2 FQGNSA. This CDR3 comprises 15 residues. Here the CDR3 DNA reads TGTGCCAGCAGCTTAGCTAGCGGGGGGACGTACGAGCAGTACTTC. This translates into CASSLASGGTYEQYF. Together with reference TRBV7-2 and TRBJ2-7, the CDR3 gives the full variable domain: GAGVSQSPSNKVTEKGKDVELRCDPISGHTALYWYRQSLGQGLEFLIYFQGNSAPDKSGLPSDRFSAERTGGSVSTLTIQRTQQEDSAVYLCASSLASGGTYEQYFGPGTRLTVT.

The V and J genes are TRBV2 and TRBJ1-5; possibly TRBD1 for D (5 bases). The length of the CDR3 is 13 residues. The germline V gene has CDR1 SNHLY and CDR2 FYNNEI. Trimming pared 4 bases from V and 4 bases from J, leaving 8 bases between. The CDR3 sequence: CASSGSGNQPQHF. CDR3 bases: TGTGCCAGCAGTGGTTCAGGGAATCAGCCCCAGCATTTT.